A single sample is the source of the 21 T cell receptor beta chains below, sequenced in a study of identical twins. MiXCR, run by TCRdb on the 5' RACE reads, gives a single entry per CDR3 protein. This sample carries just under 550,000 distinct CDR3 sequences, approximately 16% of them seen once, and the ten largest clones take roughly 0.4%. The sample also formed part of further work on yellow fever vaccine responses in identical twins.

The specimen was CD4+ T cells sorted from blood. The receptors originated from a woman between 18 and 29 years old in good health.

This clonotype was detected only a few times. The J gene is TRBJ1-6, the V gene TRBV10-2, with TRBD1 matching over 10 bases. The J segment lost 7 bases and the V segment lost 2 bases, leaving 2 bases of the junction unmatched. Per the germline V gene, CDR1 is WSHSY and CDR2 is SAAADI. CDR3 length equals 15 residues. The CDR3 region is CASSEQDRGNSPLHF. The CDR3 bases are TGCGCCAGCAGTGAGCAGGACAGGGGGAATTCACCCCTCCACTTT.

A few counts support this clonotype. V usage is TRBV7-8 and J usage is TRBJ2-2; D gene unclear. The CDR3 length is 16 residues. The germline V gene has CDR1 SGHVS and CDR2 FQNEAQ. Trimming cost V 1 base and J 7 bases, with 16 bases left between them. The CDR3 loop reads CASSLGPQPIIGELFF. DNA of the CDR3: TGTGCCAGCAGCTTAGGACCCCAGCCTATCATCGGGGAGCTGTTTTTT.

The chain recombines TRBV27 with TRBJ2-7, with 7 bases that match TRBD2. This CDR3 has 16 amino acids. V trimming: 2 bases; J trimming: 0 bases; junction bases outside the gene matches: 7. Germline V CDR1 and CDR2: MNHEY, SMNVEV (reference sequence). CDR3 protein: CASSLKGSGLSYEQYF. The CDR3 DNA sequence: TGTGCCAGCAGTTTAAAAGGTAGCGGGCTCTCCTACGAGCAGTACTTC.

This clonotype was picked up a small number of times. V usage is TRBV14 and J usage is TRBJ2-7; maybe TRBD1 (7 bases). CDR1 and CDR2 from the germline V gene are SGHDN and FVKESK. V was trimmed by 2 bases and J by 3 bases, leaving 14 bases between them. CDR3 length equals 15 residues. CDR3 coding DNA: TGTGCCAGCAGCCAAAGGTCAGGGGGAGGCTACGAGCAGTACTTC. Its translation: CASSQRSGGGYEQYF.

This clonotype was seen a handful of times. The CDR3 bases are TGTGCCAGCAGCTCGCGAGACATGATTAGCACAGATACGCAGTATTTT. Its translation is CASSSRDMISTDTQYF. The genes are TRBV7-2 and TRBJ2-3, with D hard to call. The CDR3 extends over 16 amino acids. Germline V gene sequence: CDR1 SGHTA, CDR2 FQGNSA. V was cut by 4 bases and J by 0 bases, with 14 bases left in between.

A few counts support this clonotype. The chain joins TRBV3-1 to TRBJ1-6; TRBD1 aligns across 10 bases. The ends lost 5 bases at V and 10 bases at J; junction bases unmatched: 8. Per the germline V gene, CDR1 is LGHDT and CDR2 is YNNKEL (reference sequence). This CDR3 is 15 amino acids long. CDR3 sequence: CASSEGTGVKSPLHF. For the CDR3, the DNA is TGTGCCAGCAGCGAAGGGACAGGGGTAAAATCACCCCTCCACTTT. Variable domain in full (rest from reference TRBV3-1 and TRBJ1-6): DTAVSQTPKYLVTQMGNDKSIKCEQNLGHDTMYWYKQDSKKFLKIMFSYNNKELIINETVPNRFSPKSPDKAHLNLHINSLELGDSAVYFCASSEGTGVKSPLHFGNGTRLTVT.

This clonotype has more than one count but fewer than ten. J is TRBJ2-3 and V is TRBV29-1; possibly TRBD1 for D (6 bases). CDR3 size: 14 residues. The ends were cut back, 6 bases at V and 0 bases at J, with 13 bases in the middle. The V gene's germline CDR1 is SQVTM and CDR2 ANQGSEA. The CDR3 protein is CSVRVGASTDTQYF. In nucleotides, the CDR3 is TGCAGCGTCCGAGTGGGGGCAAGCACAGATACGCAGTATTTT.

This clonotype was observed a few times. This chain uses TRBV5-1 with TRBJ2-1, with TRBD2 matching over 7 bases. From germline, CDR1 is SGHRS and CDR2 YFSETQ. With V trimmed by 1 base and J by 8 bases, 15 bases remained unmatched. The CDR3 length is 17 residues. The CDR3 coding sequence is TGCGCCAGCAGCTTGTCGGGACTAAAATTTAAGGGCGATGAGCAGTTCTTC. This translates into CASSLSGLKFKGDEQFF.

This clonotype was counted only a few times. CDR3 protein: CASSDGILNTGELFF. In DNA form, the CDR3 reads TGTGCCAGCAGTGATGGGATACTTAACACCGGGGAGCTGTTTTTT. V usage is TRBV2 and J usage is TRBJ2-2; D not certain. This CDR3 has 15 residues. V lost 3 bases and J lost 2, with 10 bases in between. CDR1 and CDR2 from the germline V gene are SNHLY and FYNNEI.

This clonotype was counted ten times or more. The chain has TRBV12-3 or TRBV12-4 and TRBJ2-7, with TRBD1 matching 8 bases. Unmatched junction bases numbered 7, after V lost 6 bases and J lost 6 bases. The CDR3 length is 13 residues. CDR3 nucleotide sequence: TGTGCCAGCAGAGGGACAGGATCGTTCGAGCAGTACGTC. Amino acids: CASRGTGSFEQYV.

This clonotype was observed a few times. CDR3 region: CASSLEGSPYYEQYF. In DNA form, the CDR3 reads TGTGCCAGCAGTTTAGAGGGGTCACCCTACTACGAGCAGTACTTC. The chain employs TRBV27 and TRBJ2-7; D possibly matches TRBD1 or TRBD2 (5 bases each). Trimming cost V 2 bases and J 3 bases, with 14 bases left between them. The CDR3 runs to 15 residues. CDR1 is MNHEY and CDR2 is SMNVEV in the germline V gene (reference sequence).

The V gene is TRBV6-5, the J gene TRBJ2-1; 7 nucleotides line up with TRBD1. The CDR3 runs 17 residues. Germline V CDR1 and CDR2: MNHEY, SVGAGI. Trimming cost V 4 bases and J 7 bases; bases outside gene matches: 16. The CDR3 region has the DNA TGTGCCAGCAGTTCCAGAAACAGGGGCCCCCCAGATAATGAGCAGTTCTTC. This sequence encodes CASSSRNRGPPDNEQFF.

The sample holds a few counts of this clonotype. CDR3 bases: TGCGCCAGCAGCTCCCCGGACATATGGAATGAGCAGTTCTTC. Its translation: CASSSPDIWNEQFF. The V gene is TRBV5-1, the J gene TRBJ2-1; a weak D match, TRBD1 (5 bases). Germline V gene lookup returns CDR1 SGHRS and CDR2 YFSETQ. CDR3 size: 14 residues. With 3 bases removed from V and 7 bases from J, the gap between germline ends came to 14 bases. The whole variable domain, remainder taken from reference TRBV5-1 and TRBJ2-1, is KAGVTQTPRYLIKTRGQQVTLSCSPISGHRSVSWYQQTPGQGLQFLFEYFSETQRNKGNFPGRFSGRQFSNSRSEMNVSTLELGDSALYLCASSSPDIWNEQFFGPGTRLTVL.

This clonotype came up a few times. The CDR3 sequence: CASSLAADIREKLFF. The CDR3 nucleotides are TGCGCCAGCAGCCTGGCGGCGGACATACGTGAAAAACTGTTTTTT. This chain joins TRBV5-1 and TRBJ1-4, with D tentatively TRBD1 (5 bases). Germline CDR1 is SGHRS and CDR2 is YFSETQ. This CDR3 spans 15 amino acids. V was shortened by 4 bases and J by 7 bases, with 17 bases between the two germline ends.

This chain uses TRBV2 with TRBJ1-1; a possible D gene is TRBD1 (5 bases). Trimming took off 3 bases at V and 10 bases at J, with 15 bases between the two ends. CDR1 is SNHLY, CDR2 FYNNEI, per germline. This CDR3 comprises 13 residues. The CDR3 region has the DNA TGTGCCAGCAGTGATTTTAGCGCGCAGGGAGCTTTCTTT. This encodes CASSDFSAQGAFF.

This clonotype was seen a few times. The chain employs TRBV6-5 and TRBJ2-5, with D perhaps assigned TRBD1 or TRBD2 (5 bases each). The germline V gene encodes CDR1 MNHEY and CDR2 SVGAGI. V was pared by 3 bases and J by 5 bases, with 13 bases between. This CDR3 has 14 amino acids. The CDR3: CASSYSEGSETQYF. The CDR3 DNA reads TGTGCCAGCAGTTATTCAGAGGGGAGCGAGACCCAGTACTTC.

CDR3: CSASGGAGSYNEQFF. CDR3 nucleotides: TGCAGTGCTAGTGGGGGGGCTGGCTCCTACAATGAGCAGTTCTTC. The chain links TRBV20-1 to TRBJ2-1; TRBD2 is a possible D gene (7 bases). Trimming removed 3 bases at V and 0 bases at J, with 12 bases between. Germline V gene lookup returns CDR1 DFQATT and CDR2 SNEGSKA (reference sequence). The CDR3 is 15 residues long.

The CDR3 DNA is TGTGCCAGCAGCCAACAGGGGGGACAGGAGCAGTACGTC. This sequence encodes CASSQQGGQEQYV. The chain employs TRBV12-3 or TRBV12-4 and TRBJ2-7; 8 bases align to TRBD1. CDR3 length: 13 residues. V lost 6 bases and J lost 7; bases outside the gene matches: 8.

The CDR3 DNA is TGTGCCAGCAGACCTTCGGGACAGGGGGTTGAGCAGTACGTC. Translated: CASRPSGQGVEQYV. This chain links TRBV6-1 with TRBJ2-7; 11 nucleotides align to TRBD1. The germline V gene encodes CDR1 MNHNS and CDR2 SASEGT. V was pared by 6 bases and J by 7 bases, with 8 bases of the junction left unmatched. This CDR3 spans 14 amino acids.

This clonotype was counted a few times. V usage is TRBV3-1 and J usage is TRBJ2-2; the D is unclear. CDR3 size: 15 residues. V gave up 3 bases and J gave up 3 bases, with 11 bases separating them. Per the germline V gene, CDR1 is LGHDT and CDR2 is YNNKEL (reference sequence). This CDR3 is CASSQAASDTGELFF. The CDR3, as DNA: TGTGCCAGCAGCCAGGCAGCAAGCGACACCGGGGAGCTGTTTTTT.

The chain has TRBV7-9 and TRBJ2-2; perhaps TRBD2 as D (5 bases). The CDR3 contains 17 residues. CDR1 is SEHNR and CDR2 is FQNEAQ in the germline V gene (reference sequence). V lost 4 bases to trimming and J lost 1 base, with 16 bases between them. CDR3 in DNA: TGTGCCAGCAGCTCCCAGAAACGGGGTTGGAACACCGGGGAGCTGTTTTTT. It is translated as CASSSQKRGWNTGELFF.